This T cell receptor beta chain came from a study of shared T cell receptors in the human thymus. Data came from immunoSEQ multiplex PCR; TCRdb stores just in-frame clones and leaves some out. This table holds 600,000 to 900,000 clones, 70% to 90% found once. These data were likewise used in another study, on human thymus T cells.

The source material was thymocytes. The clonotype comes from a girl under three years old with a congenital heart defect.

CDR3 in amino acids: CASSLGQGACTEAFF. The CDR3 DNA reads TGCGCCAGCAGCCTAGGACAGGGGGCATGTACTGAAGCTTTCTTT. The chain recombines TRBV5-1 with TRBJ1-1; TRBD1 matches at 11 bases. Germline CDR1 and CDR2: SGHRS and YFSETQ. Losses at the gene ends were 4 bases for V and 5 bases for J; bases not matched to a gene: 7. This CDR3 spans 15 amino acids.